One and the same sample provided the 21 T cell receptor beta chains below, sequenced in a study of blood T cells in healthy people across ages (dated by TCRdb to between 2014 and 2017). Receptor libraries were prepared by 5' RACE. The data were produced on an Illumina HiSeq 2500. A second PCR of about 6 to 11 cycles was performed with a sample-barcoded 5' primer and a J-beta primer mix. TCRdb reanalyzed the raw reads on its own, using fastp at Q25 for trimming and MiXCR for clone calling, and kept in-frame beta chains. Every entry covers one CDR3 protein and lists the most common genes and DNA from its rows. A total of about 900,000 distinct CDR3 sequences appear in this sample, around two thirds of them only once. The ten largest clones take up 28% of the sample. The sequenced material came from blood. These receptors originate from a man in his thirties or forties in good health.

As concerns this clonotype: The CDR3 ends on some other residue instead of the conserved phenylalanine or tryptophan, so this is likely a read error. In DNA, the CDR3 is TGCGCCAGCAGCTTTTTGGTAGGGGGCTCCTACGAGCAGTACATC. Protein product: CASSFLVGGSYEQYI. The chain couples TRBV5-1 to TRBJ2-7; tentatively, D is TRBD1 (6 bases). CDR1 is SGHRS, CDR2 YFSETQ, per germline. The CDR3 extends over 15 amino acids. Trimming removed 2 bases from V and 0 bases from J, with 12 bases in between.

This CDR3 reads CASSPRAGRTDTQYF. CDR3 nucleotides: TGTGCCAGCAGTCCTCGAGCGGGGCGCACAGATACGCAGTATTTT. The chain recombines TRBV12-3 or TRBV12-4 with TRBJ2-3; 7 bases are a match to TRBD2. There are 15 residues in the CDR3. V trimming: 5 bases; J trimming: 1 base; junction bases outside the gene matches: 6.

The table lists this clonotype with a count of one. The chain has TRBV2 and TRBJ2-5; 8 bases are shared with TRBD1. The CDR3 runs to 13 residues. CDR1 and CDR2 (germline): SNHLY, FYNNEI. The V gene end was trimmed by 6 bases and the J gene end by 5 bases; junction bases not matched to a gene: 5. The CDR3 DNA is TGTGCCAGCAGGAGACAGGGGATGGAGACCCAGTACTTC. This translates into CASRRQGMETQYF.

The chain has TRBV20-1 and TRBJ1-6; D may be TRBD1 (6 bases). CDR1 is DFQATT and CDR2 is SNEGSKA in the germline V gene (reference sequence). Trimming pared 3 bases from V and 3 bases from J, leaving 9 bases between. The CDR3 spans 14 residues. CDR3 sequence reads: CSARAGHYNSPLHF. CDR3 bases: TGCAGTGCTAGGGCGGGACACTATAATTCACCCCTCCACTTT.

The chain joins TRBV6-2 or TRBV6-3 to TRBJ2-1; D ambiguous. V was clipped by 0 bases and J by 10 bases, with 10 bases between them. In germline, CDR1 is MNHEY, CDR2 SVGEGT. The CDR3 is 13 amino acids. CDR3: CASSYSVHLEQFF. The CDR3 bases are TGTGCCAGCAGTTACTCCGTTCATTTGGAGCAGTTCTTC.

The sample holds a few counts of this clonotype. The chain joins TRBV28 to TRBJ2-6; D not resolved. This CDR3 has 16 residues. Trimming stripped 2 bases from V and 0 bases from J, with 8 bases between. Per the germline V gene, CDR1 is MDHEN and CDR2 is SYDVKM. The CDR3 spells CASSLLSSSGANVLTF. CDR3 sequence (DNA): TGTGCCAGCAGTTTACTTAGCAGCTCTGGGGCCAACGTCCTGACTTTC.

The sample holds many counts of this clonotype. The junction and the germline gene differ at one end; a read error may be behind it. This CDR3 is CASSVAGSGGYTF. CDR3 DNA sequence: TGTGCCAGCAGCGTAGCGGGGTCTGGGGGCTACACCTTC. The chain couples TRBV7-2 to TRBJ1-2; D uncertain. The CDR3 consists of 13 residues. The V gene's germline CDR1 is SGHTA and CDR2 FQGNSA.

The chain uses TRBV2 and TRBJ2-3, with a tentative D call TRBD1 (6 bases). The CDR3 length is 15 residues. Germline CDR1 is SNHLY and CDR2 is FYNNEI. The germline V and J ends were trimmed by 7 bases and 2 bases, with 16 bases remaining between them. The CDR3: CASTNGGRLTDTQYF. CDR3 nucleotides: TGTGCCAGCACCAATGGGGGCAGACTCACAGATACGCAGTATTTT.

CDR3 loop: CASSTQGVSNQPQHF. DNA of the CDR3: TGTGCCAGCAGTACCCAGGGGGTGAGCAATCAGCCCCAGCATTTT. This rearrangement joins TRBV12-3 or TRBV12-4 to TRBJ1-5; 7 positions match TRBD1. The trim removed 5 bases at V and 1 base at J, leaving 5 bases unmatched. The CDR3 loop spans 15 amino acids.

This chain connects TRBV12-3 or TRBV12-4 to TRBJ2-7; either TRBD1 or TRBD2 may supply D (5 bases each). Trimming shortened V by 2 bases and J by 12 bases, and 14 bases separated the two germline ends. The CDR3 extends over 12 amino acids. CDR3 DNA: TGTGCCAGCAGTTTAATTGAGGGACGCATGTACTTC. This codes for CASSLIEGRMYF.

The chain uses TRBV28 and TRBJ2-7, with 7 nucleotides matching TRBD1. Per the germline V gene, CDR1 is MDHEN and CDR2 is SYDVKM. V gave up 5 bases and J gave up 5 bases; unmatched junction bases: 3. The CDR3 is 12 residues long. The DNA for the CDR3 is TGTGCCAGCAGTAGGGACAGCCACGAGCAGTACTTC. Its translation: CASSRDSHEQYF.

The chain combines TRBV7-2 with TRBJ2-1; D is possibly TRBD2 (5 bases). CDR1 and CDR2 (germline): SGHTA, FQGNSA. This CDR3 has 14 amino acids. V dropped 1 base and J dropped 6 bases, with 10 bases sitting between them. Here the CDR3 reads CASSLESGINEQFF. The CDR3 region has the DNA TGTGCCAGCAGCTTAGAGTCCGGGATCAATGAGCAGTTCTTC.

The sample holds a few counts of this clonotype. The DNA for the CDR3 is TGTGCCAGCAGTGGCGGACAGCCCTCATTGGGCTACGAGCAGTACTTC. This translates into CASSGGQPSLGYEQYF. The rearrangement links TRBV2 to TRBJ2-7, with a weak D call TRBD1 (6 bases). Trimming removed 4 bases from V and 3 bases from J, with 19 bases in between. Germline V lookup: CDR1 SNHLY, CDR2 FYNNEI. This CDR3 is 16 amino acids long. The full variable domain, rest sourced from reference TRBV2 and TRBJ2-7, is EPEVTQTPSHQVTQMGQEVILRCVPISNHLYFYWYRQILGQKVEFLVSFYNNEISEKSEIFDDQFSVERPDGSNFTLKIRSTKLEDSAMYFCASSGGQPSLGYEQYFGPGTRLTVT.

V and J are TRBV3-1 and TRBJ1-3; D call uncertain. The CDR3 has 15 amino acids. Per germline, CDR1 LGHDT and CDR2 YNNKEL (reference sequence). V was shortened by 4 bases and J by 0 bases, with 10 bases between the two germline ends. CDR3 in DNA: TGTGCCAGCAGCCCCCGGCCATCCTCTGGAAACACCATATATTTT. Translated, it gives CASSPRPSSGNTIYF.

V gene TRBV12-3 or TRBV12-4 combines with J gene TRBJ2-3, with D unclear. V was clipped by 3 bases and J by 4 bases, with 11 bases between them. The CDR3 has 14 amino acids. CDR3 DNA sequence: TGTGCCAGCAGTTTCGAAAAGCGAGCAGATACGCAGTATTTT. Protein sequence: CASSFEKRADTQYF.

This clonotype was observed a handful of times. This chain joins TRBV30 and TRBJ1-2; perhaps TRBD1 as D (5 bases). This CDR3 comprises 13 residues. Germline V gene lookup returns CDR1 GTSNPN and CDR2 SVGIG (reference sequence). The V and J ends lost 3 bases and 4 bases respectively, with 12 bases between them. The CDR3 bases are TGTGCCTGGAGCGATTTGGGGCTCTATGGCTACACCTTC. Amino acids: CAWSDLGLYGYTF.

This chain connects TRBV12-3 or TRBV12-4 to TRBJ2-4, with D possibly matching TRBD1 (6 bases). V lost 5 bases to trimming and J lost 5 bases, with 10 bases between them. This CDR3 contains 13 residues. Here the CDR3 reads CASSRDTQNIQYF. The CDR3 region has the DNA TGTGCCAGCAGTAGGGACACCCAAAACATTCAGTACTTC.

This chain uses TRBV28 with TRBJ2-3, with 8 positions matching TRBD1. The CDR3 is 15 amino acids. Germline trimming cut 6 bases from V and 0 bases from J; bases unmatched to any gene: 5. Germline assignment: CDR1 MDHEN and CDR2 SYDVKM. CDR3: CASSRQGTSTDTQYF. Written as DNA, the CDR3 is TGTGCCAGCAGCCGACAGGGGACTAGCACAGATACGCAGTATTTT.

This clonotype came up a few times. The rearrangement links TRBV10-3 to TRBJ2-7; 7 nucleotides align to TRBD2. The trim removed 7 bases at V and 0 bases at J, leaving 3 bases unmatched. The CDR3 runs 13 residues. Germline V gene sequence: CDR1 ENHRY, CDR2 SYGVKD. The CDR3 loop is CAIMKRGSYEQYF. The CDR3 coding sequence is TGTGCCATCATGAAGCGGGGCTCCTACGAGCAGTACTTC.

This clonotype was counted a single time. The V and J genes are TRBV12-3 or TRBV12-4 and TRBJ2-3, with 7 bases identical to TRBD2. CDR3 length: 16 residues. J was trimmed by 0 bases and V by 7 bases; bases with no gene match: 10. The CDR3 loop is CASTLEVGGSTDTQYF. The CDR3 DNA reads as TGTGCCAGCACCCTTGAAGTGGGGGGGAGCACAGATACGCAGTATTTT.

V is TRBV29-1 and J is TRBJ2-2, with 12 bases aligning to TRBD2. Germline CDR1 and CDR2: SQVTM and ANQGSEA. The CDR3 extends over 14 amino acids. V lost 6 bases to trimming and J lost 4 bases; unmatched junction nucleotides: 3. CDR3 sequence (DNA): TGCAGCGTGGTACTAGCGGGGGGCACCGGGGAGCTGTTTTTT. Translated, it gives CSVVLAGGTGELFF.